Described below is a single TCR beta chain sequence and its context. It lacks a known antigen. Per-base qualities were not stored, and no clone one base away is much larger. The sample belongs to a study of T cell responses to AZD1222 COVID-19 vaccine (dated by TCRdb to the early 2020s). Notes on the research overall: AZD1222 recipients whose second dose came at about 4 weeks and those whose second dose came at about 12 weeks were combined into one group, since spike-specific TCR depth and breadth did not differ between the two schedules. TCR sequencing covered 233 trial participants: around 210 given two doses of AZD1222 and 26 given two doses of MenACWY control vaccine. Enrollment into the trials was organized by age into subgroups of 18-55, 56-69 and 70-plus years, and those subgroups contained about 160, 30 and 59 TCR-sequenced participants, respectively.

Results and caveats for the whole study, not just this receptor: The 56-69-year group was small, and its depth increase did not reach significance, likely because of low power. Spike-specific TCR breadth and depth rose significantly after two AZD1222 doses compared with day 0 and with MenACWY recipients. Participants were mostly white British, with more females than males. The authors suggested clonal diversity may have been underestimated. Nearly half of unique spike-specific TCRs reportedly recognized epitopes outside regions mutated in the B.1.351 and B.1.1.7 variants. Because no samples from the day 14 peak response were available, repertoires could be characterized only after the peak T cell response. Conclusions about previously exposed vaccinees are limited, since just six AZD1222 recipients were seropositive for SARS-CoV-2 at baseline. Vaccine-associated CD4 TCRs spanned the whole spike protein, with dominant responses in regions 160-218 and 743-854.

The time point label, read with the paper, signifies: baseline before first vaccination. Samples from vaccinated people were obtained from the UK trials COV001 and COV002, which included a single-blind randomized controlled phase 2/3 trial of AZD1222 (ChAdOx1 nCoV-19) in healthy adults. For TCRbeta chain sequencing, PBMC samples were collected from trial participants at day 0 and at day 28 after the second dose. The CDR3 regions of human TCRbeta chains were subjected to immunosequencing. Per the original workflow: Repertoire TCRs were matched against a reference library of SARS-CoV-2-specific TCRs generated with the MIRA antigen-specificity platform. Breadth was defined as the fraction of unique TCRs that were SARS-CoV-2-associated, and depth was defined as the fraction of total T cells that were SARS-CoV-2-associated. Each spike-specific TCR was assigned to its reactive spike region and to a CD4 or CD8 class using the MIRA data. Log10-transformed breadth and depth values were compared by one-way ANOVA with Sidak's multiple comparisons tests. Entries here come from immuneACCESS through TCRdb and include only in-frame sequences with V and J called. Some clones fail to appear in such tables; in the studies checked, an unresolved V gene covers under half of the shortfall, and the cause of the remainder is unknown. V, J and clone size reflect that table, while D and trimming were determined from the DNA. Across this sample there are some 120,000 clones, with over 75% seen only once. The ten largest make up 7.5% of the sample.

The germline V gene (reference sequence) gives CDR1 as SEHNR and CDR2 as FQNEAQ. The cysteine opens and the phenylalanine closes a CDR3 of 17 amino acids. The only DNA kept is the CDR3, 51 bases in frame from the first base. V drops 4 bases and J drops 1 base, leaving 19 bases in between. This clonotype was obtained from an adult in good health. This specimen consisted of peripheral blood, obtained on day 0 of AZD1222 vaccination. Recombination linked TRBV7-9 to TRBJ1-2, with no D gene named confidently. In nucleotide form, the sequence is TGTGCCAGCAGCTCCCGGGAATTGCGAAAGGATAACTATGGCTACACCTTC. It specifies CASSSRELRKDNYGYTF.